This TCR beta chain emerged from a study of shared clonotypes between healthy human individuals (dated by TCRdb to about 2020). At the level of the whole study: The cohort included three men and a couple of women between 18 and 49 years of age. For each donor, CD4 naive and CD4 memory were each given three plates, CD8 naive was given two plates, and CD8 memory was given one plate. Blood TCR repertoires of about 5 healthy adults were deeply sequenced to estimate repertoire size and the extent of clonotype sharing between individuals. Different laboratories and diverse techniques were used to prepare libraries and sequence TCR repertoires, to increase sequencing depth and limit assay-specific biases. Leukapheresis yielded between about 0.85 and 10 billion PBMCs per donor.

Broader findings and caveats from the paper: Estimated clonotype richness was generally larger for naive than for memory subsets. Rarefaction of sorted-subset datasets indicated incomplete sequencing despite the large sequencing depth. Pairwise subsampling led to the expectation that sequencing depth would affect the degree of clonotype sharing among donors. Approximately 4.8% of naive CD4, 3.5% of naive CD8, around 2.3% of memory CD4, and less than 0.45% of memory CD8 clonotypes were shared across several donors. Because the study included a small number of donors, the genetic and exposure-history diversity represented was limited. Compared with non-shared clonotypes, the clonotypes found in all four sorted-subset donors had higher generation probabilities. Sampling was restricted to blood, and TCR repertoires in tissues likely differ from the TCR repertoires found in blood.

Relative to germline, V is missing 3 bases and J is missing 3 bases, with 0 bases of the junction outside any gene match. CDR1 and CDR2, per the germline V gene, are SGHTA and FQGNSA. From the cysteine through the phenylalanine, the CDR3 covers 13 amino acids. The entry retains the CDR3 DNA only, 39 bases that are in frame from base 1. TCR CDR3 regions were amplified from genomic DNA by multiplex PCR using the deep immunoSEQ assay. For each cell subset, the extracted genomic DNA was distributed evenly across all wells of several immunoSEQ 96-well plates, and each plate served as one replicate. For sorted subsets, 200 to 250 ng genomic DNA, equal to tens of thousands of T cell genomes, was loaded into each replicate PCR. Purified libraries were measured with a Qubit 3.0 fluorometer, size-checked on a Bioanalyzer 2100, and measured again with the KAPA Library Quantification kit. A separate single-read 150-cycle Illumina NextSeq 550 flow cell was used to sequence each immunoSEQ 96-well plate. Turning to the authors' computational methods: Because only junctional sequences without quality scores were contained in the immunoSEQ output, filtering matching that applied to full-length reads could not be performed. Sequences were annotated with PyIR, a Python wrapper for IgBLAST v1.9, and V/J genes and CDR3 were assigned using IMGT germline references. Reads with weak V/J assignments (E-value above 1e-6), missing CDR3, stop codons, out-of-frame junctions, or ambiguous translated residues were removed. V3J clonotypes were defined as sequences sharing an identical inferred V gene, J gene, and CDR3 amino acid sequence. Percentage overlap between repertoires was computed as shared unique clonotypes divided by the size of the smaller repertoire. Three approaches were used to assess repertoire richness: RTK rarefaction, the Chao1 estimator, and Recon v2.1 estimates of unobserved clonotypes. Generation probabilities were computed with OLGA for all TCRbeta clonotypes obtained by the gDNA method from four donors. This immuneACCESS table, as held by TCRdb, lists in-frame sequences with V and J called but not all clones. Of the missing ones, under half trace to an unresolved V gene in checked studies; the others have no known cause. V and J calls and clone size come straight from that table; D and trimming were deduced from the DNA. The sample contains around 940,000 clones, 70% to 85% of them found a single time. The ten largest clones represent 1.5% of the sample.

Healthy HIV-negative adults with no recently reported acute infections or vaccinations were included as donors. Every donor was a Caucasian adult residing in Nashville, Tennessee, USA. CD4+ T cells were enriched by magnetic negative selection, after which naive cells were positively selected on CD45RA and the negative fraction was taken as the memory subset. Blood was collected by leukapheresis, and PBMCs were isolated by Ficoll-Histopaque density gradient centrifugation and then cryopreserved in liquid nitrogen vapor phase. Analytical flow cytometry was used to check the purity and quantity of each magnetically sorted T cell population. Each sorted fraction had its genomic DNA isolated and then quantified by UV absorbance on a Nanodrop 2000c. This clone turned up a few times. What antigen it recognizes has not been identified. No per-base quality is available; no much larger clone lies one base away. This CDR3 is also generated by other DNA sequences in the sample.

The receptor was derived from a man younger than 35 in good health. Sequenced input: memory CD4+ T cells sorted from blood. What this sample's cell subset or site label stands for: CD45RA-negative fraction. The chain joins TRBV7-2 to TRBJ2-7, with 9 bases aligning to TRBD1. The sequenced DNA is TGTGCCAGCAGCTTGACAGGGGGCTACGAGCAGTACTTC. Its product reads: CASSLTGGYEQYF.